This is a list of T cell receptor beta chains from one sample in a study of blood T cell repertoires in COVID-19. Clones were read by immunoSEQ multiplex PCR, and TCRdb kept only the in-frame ones, dropping some. The sample contains about 150,000 clones, about 83% of which appear only once. Material for sequencing was peripheral blood. The receptors originated from a man in his fifties with acute or convalescent COVID-19. The conserved cysteine and the conserved F or W are not part of the CDR3 here. Each record gives: J gene, V gene, CDR3 protein.

TRBJ2-2 | TRBV11-3 | ASSKNQGLQTGELF
TRBJ1-6 | TRBV11-1 | ASSLSSTWINSPLH
TRBJ2-3 | TRBV12-5 | ASGLGQATDTQY
TRBJ1-6 | TRBV5-5 | ASSLAGGGNSPLH
TRBJ1-2 | TRBV7-8 | ASSFLLRANYGYT
TRBJ2-3 | TRBV29-1 | SHSSGDITDTQY
TRBJ2-1 | TRBV2 | ASKGGAGGPGEQF
TRBJ1-3 | TRBV7-8 | ASSSPLTGGEGNTIY
TRBJ2-5 | TRBV11-2 | ASSFDRSTRETQY
TRBJ2-5 | TRBV3-1/TRBV3-2 | ASSQDVAQTQY
TRBJ1-2 | TRBV27 | ASSSQGQGALYGYT